The next 14 T cell receptor beta chains were all read from a single sample in a study of T cells in Graves' hyperthyroidism and ophthalmopathy. TCR beta CDR3 sequences were amplified from RNA transcripts. TCR CDR3 regions were first amplified by RT-PCR with HTBI primers. TCRdb redid the calling of the multiplex PCR reads with MiXCR, one entry per CDR3 protein. This sample carries 210,000 or so distinct CDR3 sequences, about a sixth of them seen once, and the ten largest clones take under 65%. What was sequenced was blood. These receptors all come from a man aged 45 to 65 with Graves' hyperthyroidism.

As for this clonotype: Mismatch with germline at one junction end may stem from a read error. V is TRBV7-9 and J is TRBJ2-2, with a tentative D call TRBD2 (6 bases). This CDR3 region has 14 residues. Germline values: CDR1 SEHNR, CDR2 FQNEAQ (reference sequence). CDR3 DNA sequence: TGTGCCAGCAGCCTAGCGAAGGGCACCGGGGAGCTGTTTTTT. Its translation: CASSLAKGTGELFF. The full variable domain, rest sourced from reference TRBV7-9 and TRBJ2-2, is DTGVSQNPRHKITKRGQNVTFRCDPISEHNRLYWYRQTLGQGPEFLTYFQNEAQLEKSRLLSDRFSAERPKGSFSTLEIQRTEQGDSAMYLCASSLAKGTGELFFGEGSRLTVL.

On this clonotype itself: A read error is possible here, since a much larger clone lies one base away. In DNA form, the CDR3 reads TGTGCCAGCAGCTTAGGAGCGGGAGCCTCCTACAATGAGCAGTACTTC. Amino acid sequence: CASSLGAGASYNEQYF. J is TRBJ2-1 and V is TRBV11-2; 8 bases are shared with TRBD2. Near its end, the DNA agrees better with TRBJ2-7, so the J call may be wrong. The CDR3 extends over 16 amino acids. CDR1 is SGHAT, CDR2 FQNNGV, per germline.

This clonotype was counted many times. The chain links TRBV24-1 to TRBJ1-5; D is unclear. The V and J ends lost 0 bases and 0 bases respectively, with 17 bases between them. The CDR3 extends over 19 amino acids. The germline V gene has CDR1 KGHDR and CDR2 SFDVKD. The CDR3 protein is CATSDLARKSIYSNQPQHF. The CDR3 bases are TGTGCCACCAGTGATTTGGCCAGGAAATCAATTTATAGCAATCAGCCCCAGCATTTT.

This chain connects TRBV28 to TRBJ2-4, with TRBD1 as a possible D gene (6 bases). The V and J ends lost 2 bases and 8 bases respectively, with 25 bases between them. In germline, CDR1 is MDHEN, CDR2 SYDVKM. This CDR3 is 18 amino acids long. This chain's CDR3 is CASSLNYREGFDRDIQYF. Here the CDR3 DNA reads TGTGCCAGCAGTTTAAATTACAGGGAAGGATTCGATAGGGACATTCAGTACTTC.

Points on this clonotype: A much larger clone differs from this one at a single base, so this may be a read error. No conserved phenylalanine or tryptophan ends this CDR3, so it is likely a read error. V and J are TRBV11-2 and TRBJ2-3; 12 bases match TRBD2. The V gene's germline CDR1 is SGHAT and CDR2 FQNNGV. The CDR3 runs to 16 residues. The V and J ends lost 5 bases and 0 bases, in that order; junction bases with no gene match: 3. The CDR3 region is CASSGGTSGSTDTQYL. The CDR3, as DNA: TGTGCCAGCAGCGGAGGGACTAGCGGGAGCACAGATACGCAGTATCTT.

This clonotype was detected many times. The gene calls are TRBV7-9 and TRBJ1-1, with 7 bases that match TRBD1. Germline CDR1 SEHNR, CDR2 FQNEAQ (reference sequence). V lost 4 bases, J lost 4 bases, and 6 bases stayed unmatched. The CDR3 is made up of 14 amino acids. The CDR3 here is CASSSGQMITEAFF. The CDR3 DNA follows: TGTGCCAGCAGCTCGGGACAGATGATCACTGAAGCTTTCTTT. Supplemented by reference TRBV7-9 and TRBJ1-1, the full variable domain reads DTGVSQNPRHKITKRGQNVTFRCDPISEHNRLYWYRQTLGQGPEFLTYFQNEAQLEKSRLLSDRFSAERPKGSFSTLEIQRTEQGDSAMYLCASSSGQMITEAFFGQGTRLTVV.

Ten or more counts support this clonotype. The chain is built from TRBV11-3 and TRBJ2-1; TRBD2 is a possible D gene (5 bases). With 2 bases removed from V and 6 bases from J, the gap between germline ends came to 11 bases. Per the germline V gene, CDR1 is SGHNT and CDR2 is YENEEA. This CDR3 spans 14 amino acids. The CDR3 nucleotides read TGTGCCAGCAGCTTAATCCTAGCCCCCAATGAGCAGTTCTTC. It yields the protein CASSLILAPNEQFF.

Ten or more counts support this clonotype. V and J are TRBV2 and TRBJ2-7; D is uncertain. The ends were cut back, 7 bases at V and 2 bases at J, with 15 bases in the middle. CDR1 is SNHLY, CDR2 FYNNEI, per germline. This CDR3 region has 14 residues. CDR3 residues: CASKKQDGPYEQYF. CDR3 DNA sequence: TGTGCCAGCAAGAAGCAGGACGGACCCTACGAGCAGTACTTC.

This clonotype was recorded at least ten times. J is TRBJ2-1 and V is TRBV5-1, with 15 bases that match TRBD2. The J segment lost 7 bases and the V segment lost 5 bases, leaving 13 bases of the junction unmatched. From germline, CDR1 is SGHRS and CDR2 YFSETQ. CDR3 length: 18 amino acids. The CDR3 sequence is CASSSNGLAGGYGNEQFF. The CDR3 DNA follows: TGCGCCAGCAGTTCGAACGGACTAGCGGGAGGGTACGGGAATGAGCAGTTCTTC.

This clonotype was seen many times. This chain uses TRBV7-3 with TRBJ2-3; the D gene is possibly TRBD2 (6 bases). Per germline, CDR1 SGHTA and CDR2 FQGTGA. V lost 3 bases, J lost 0 bases, and 10 bases lay in between. The CDR3 extends over 15 amino acids. The CDR3 reads CASSFDGRSTDTQYF. CDR3 bases: TGTGCCAGCAGCTTCGACGGGAGAAGCACAGATACGCAGTATTTT.

The chain combines TRBV4-1 with TRBJ2-1; tentative D call: TRBD1 (5 bases). The V gene lost 0 bases and the J gene lost 10 bases, with 13 bases spanning the gap. This CDR3 has 14 residues. Germline CDR1 MGHRA, CDR2 YSYEKL. CDR3 bases: TGCGCCAGCAGCCAAGAGCCCGAGACAGCCGAGCAGTTCTTC. It is translated as CASSQEPETAEQFF.

This clonotype was seen at least ten times. The chain carries TRBV30 and TRBJ2-1; the match to TRBD2 covers 9 bases. The CDR3 covers 16 residues. The junction had 9 bases not matched to a gene; V was cut back by 5 bases and J by 1 base. Germline V gene data show CDR1 as GTSNPN and CDR2 as SVGIG (reference sequence). CDR3 sequence: CAWGSGSFGSYNEQFF. In nucleotides, the CDR3 is TGTGCCTGGGGTAGCGGGAGCTTTGGGTCCTACAATGAGCAGTTCTTC.

This clonotype appeared many times. The chain has TRBV2 and TRBJ1-5, with TRBD1 matching over 7 bases. This CDR3 region has 15 residues. V lost 4 bases to trimming and J lost 4 bases; unmatched junction nucleotides: 7. CDR1 and CDR2 (germline): SNHLY, FYNNEI. The CDR3 bases are TGTGCCAGCAGTGCGGGACAGTTTCCTAATCAGCCCCAGCATTTT. Residues: CASSAGQFPNQPQHF. The whole variable domain, filled in from reference TRBV2 and TRBJ1-5, reads EPEVTQTPSHQVTQMGQEVILRCVPISNHLYFYWYRQILGQKVEFLVSFYNNEISEKSEIFDDQFSVERPDGSNFTLKIRSTKLEDSAMYFCASSAGQFPNQPQHFGDGTRLSIL.

This clonotype was found a few times. The V and J genes are TRBV30 and TRBJ2-2; no clear D. The CDR3 sequence is 12 residues long. The V gene's germline CDR1 is GTSNPN and CDR2 SVGIG (reference sequence). V was pared by 1 base and J by 8 bases, with 8 bases between. The CDR3 is CAWSGLTGELFF. For the CDR3, the DNA is TGTGCCTGGAGTGGACTTACTGGGGAGCTGTTTTTT.